The clone carrying this T cell receptor beta chain was seen ten or more times. Its target is not known. The sample belongs to a study of identical twins. Findings of the study overall: Models predicted too little out-of-frame TCR alpha sharing in monozygotic twins.

A universal primer site was created by template switching, with the cDNA bearing unique molecular identifiers. From the 5' RACE reads, TCRdb called clonotypes with MiXCR, one entry per CDR3 protein. The table has nearly 900,000 distinct CDR3 sequences, 10% to 15% seen once. The length of the CDR3 is 13 residues. Trimming removed 3 bases from V and 2 bases from J, with 7 bases in between. These same data were also listed under a study on yellow fever vaccine responses in identical twins.

The specimen was PBMCs. The TCR sequence derives from a young woman in good health. The V call is TRBV12-3 or TRBV12-4, the J call TRBJ1-1; D gene unclear. CDR3 region: CASSFSRNTEAFF. As DNA, the CDR3 is TGTGCCAGCAGTTTTTCCCGAAACACTGAAGCTTTCTTT.